The rows below give T cell receptor beta chains drawn from one sample of a study of early T cells in non-severe SARS-CoV-2 infection. TCRdb reanalysed the 5' RACE reads using MiXCR and keeps one entry per CDR3 protein. The sample has tens of thousands of distinct CDR3 sequences, 12% seen once. Sequencing was carried out using whole blood. All receptors come from an adult who was a healthcare worker with PCR-confirmed SARS-CoV-2 infection or an uninfected control (not recorded which). CDR3s include the opening cysteine and the closing phenylalanine or tryptophan. The D gene is left open where the match is weak. Size is stated for part of the rows, as once, few or many counts, or as a class when the clone is expanded.

J gene: TRBJ2-3; clone size: once; V gene: TRBV28; D gene: TRBD2; CDR3 protein: CASTTGLAGPTDTQYF; CDR3 DNA: TGTGCCAGCACCACAGGACTAGCGGGACCCACAGATACGCAGTATTTT
J gene: TRBJ2-2; clone size: many; V gene: TRBV3-1; D gene: NA; CDR3 protein: CASSPRTGELFF; CDR3 DNA: TGTGCCAGCAGCCCAAGGACCGGGGAGCTGTTTTTT
J gene: TRBJ2-3; clone size: NA; V gene: TRBV18; D gene: TRBD2; CDR3 protein: CASSPPSLAGDTQYF; CDR3 DNA: TGTGCCAGCTCACCACCGAGTCTAGCGGGAGATACGCAGTATTTT
J gene: TRBJ2-1; clone size: many; V gene: TRBV7-2; D gene: NA; CDR3 protein: CASSLQAEGAEQFF; CDR3 DNA: TGTGCCAGCAGCTTACAAGCGGAGGGGGCGGAGCAGTTCTTC
J gene: TRBJ2-7; clone size: many; V gene: TRBV19; D gene: NA; CDR3 protein: CASTRTGSPYEQYF; CDR3 DNA: TGTGCCAGTACCCGAACAGGGTCTCCCTACGAGCAGTACTTC
J gene: TRBJ1-1; clone size: many; V gene: TRBV5-1; D gene: TRBD1; CDR3 protein: CASSLGQGTTEAFF; CDR3 DNA: TGCGCCAGCAGCTTGGGACAGGGGACCACTGAAGCTTTCTTT
J gene: TRBJ2-1; clone size: NA; V gene: TRBV14; D gene: TRBD1; CDR3 protein: CASSQVTGEPDEQFF; CDR3 DNA: TGTGCCAGCAGCCAAGTAACAGGGGAGCCCGATGAGCAGTTCTTC
J gene: TRBJ2-1; clone size: NA; V gene: TRBV27; D gene: TRBD1; CDR3 protein: CASSRDRGHEQFF; CDR3 DNA: TGTGCCAGCAGCCGGGACAGGGGCCATGAGCAGTTCTTC
J gene: TRBJ2-1; clone size: many; V gene: TRBV9; D gene: NA; CDR3 protein: CASSADGQPYNEQFF; CDR3 DNA: TGTGCCAGCAGCGCCGACGGGCAGCCCTACAATGAGCAGTTCTTC
J gene: TRBJ2-1; clone size: many; V gene: TRBV11-2; D gene: NA; CDR3 protein: CASSLPEIYNEQFF; CDR3 DNA: TGTGCCAGCAGCTTACCGGAAATCTACAATGAGCAGTTCTTC
J gene: TRBJ2-1; clone size: many; V gene: TRBV28; D gene: NA; CDR3 protein: CASSLWGNYNEQFF; CDR3 DNA: TGTGCCAGCAGTTTATGGGGGAATTACAATGAGCAGTTCTTC
J gene: TRBJ2-3; clone size: NA; V gene: TRBV2; D gene: NA; CDR3 protein: CASGPGTDTQYF; CDR3 DNA: TGTGCCAGCGGGCCCGGCACAGATACGCAGTATTTT
J gene: TRBJ2-3; clone size: few; V gene: TRBV6-5; D gene: NA; CDR3 protein: CASSRRSGTDTQYF; CDR3 DNA: TGTGCCAGCAGTCGCCGCAGCGGCACAGATACGCAGTATTTT
J gene: TRBJ2-1; clone size: NA; V gene: TRBV24-1; D gene: NA; CDR3 protein: CATSVRDHVYEQFF; CDR3 DNA: TGTGCCACCAGTGTCAGGGACCATGTCTATGAGCAGTTCTTC
J gene: TRBJ2-3; clone size: few; V gene: TRBV25-1; D gene: NA; CDR3 protein: CASSPQGLSTDTQYF; CDR3 DNA: TGTGCCAGCAGTCCCCAGGGGCTCTCCACAGATACGCAGTATTTT
J gene: TRBJ2-7; clone size: NA; V gene: TRBV28; D gene: TRBD2; CDR3 protein: CASSLSSGRTYEQYF; CDR3 DNA: TGTGCCAGCAGTTTATCTAGCGGGAGAACCTACGAGCAGTACTTC
J gene: TRBJ1-5; clone size: many; V gene: TRBV12-3/TRBV12-4; D gene: TRBD1; CDR3 protein: CASSLTTGSNQPQHF; CDR3 DNA: TGTGCCAGCAGTTTAACGACAGGGAGCAATCAGCCCCAGCATTTT
J gene: TRBJ2-1; clone size: few; V gene: TRBV7-3; D gene: TRBD2; CDR3 protein: CASSKTSGRSDEQFF; CDR3 DNA: TGTGCCAGCAGCAAAACTAGCGGGAGAAGCGATGAGCAGTTCTTC
J gene: TRBJ2-1; clone size: few; V gene: TRBV27; D gene: NA; CDR3 protein: CASSSRGPNEQFF; CDR3 DNA: TGTGCCAGCAGTTCCCGGGGTCCCAATGAGCAGTTCTTC
J gene: TRBJ1-6; clone size: NA; V gene: TRBV27; D gene: NA; CDR3 protein: CASSYGGSGSPLHF; CDR3 DNA: TGTGCCAGCAGTTACGGGGGGTCAGGATCACCCCTCCACTTT
J gene: TRBJ2-2; clone size: NA; V gene: TRBV24-1; D gene: TRBD2; CDR3 protein: CATSGTLAGETGELFF; CDR3 DNA: TGTGCCACCAGCGGAACACTAGCGGGAGAAACCGGGGAGCTGTTTTTT
J gene: TRBJ2-7; clone size: many; V gene: TRBV25-1; D gene: TRBD2; CDR3 protein: CASSELGAGAQYEQYF; CDR3 DNA: TGTGCCAGCAGTGAATTAGGAGCGGGAGCTCAGTACGAGCAGTACTTC
J gene: TRBJ2-1; clone size: many; V gene: TRBV20-1; D gene: NA; CDR3 protein: CSAIPLRGAPRSEQFF; CDR3 DNA: TGCAGTGCTATCCCTTTACGGGGGGCCCCCCGTTCCGAGCAGTTCTTC
J gene: TRBJ1-5; clone size: few; V gene: TRBV7-2; D gene: NA; CDR3 protein: CASSLDGDNQPQHF; CDR3 DNA: TGTGCCAGCAGTTTGGACGGCGACAATCAGCCCCAGCATTTT
J gene: TRBJ1-1; clone size: many; V gene: TRBV28; D gene: TRBD1; CDR3 protein: CASIRGLLSAEAFF; CDR3 DNA: TGTGCCAGCATCAGGGGGCTCTTAAGTGCTGAAGCTTTCTTT
J gene: TRBJ2-5; clone size: NA; V gene: TRBV10-3; D gene: NA; CDR3 protein: CAISESSALETQYF; CDR3 DNA: TGTGCCATCAGTGAGTCGTCCGCATTAGAGACCCAGTACTTC
J gene: TRBJ1-6; clone size: many; V gene: TRBV20-1; D gene: TRBD1; CDR3 protein: CSARHTGGLYNSPLHF; CDR3 DNA: TGCAGTGCTAGACATACAGGGGGTCTCTATAATTCACCCCTCCACTTT
J gene: TRBJ1-3; clone size: NA; V gene: TRBV18; D gene: NA; CDR3 protein: CASSPRDPASGNTIYF; CDR3 DNA: TGTGCCAGCTCACCGAGGGACCCGGCCTCTGGAAACACCATATATTTT
J gene: TRBJ2-1; clone size: few; V gene: TRBV4-1; D gene: NA; CDR3 protein: CASSHPGANEQFF; CDR3 DNA: TGCGCCAGCAGCCATCCAGGTGCCAATGAGCAGTTCTTC
J gene: TRBJ1-5; clone size: many; V gene: TRBV6-5; D gene: NA; CDR3 protein: CASRLTYSNQPQHF; CDR3 DNA: TGTGCCAGCAGGTTAACTTATAGCAATCAGCCCCAGCATTTT
J gene: TRBJ2-1; clone size: few; V gene: TRBV10-3; D gene: TRBD2; CDR3 protein: CAISTSSGSSYNEQFF; CDR3 DNA: TGTGCCATCAGCACCTCTAGCGGGAGCTCCTACAATGAGCAGTTCTTC
J gene: TRBJ2-7; clone size: many; V gene: TRBV5-5; D gene: NA; CDR3 protein: CASSLSGEQYF; CDR3 DNA: TGTGCCAGCAGCTTGAGCGGCGAGCAGTACTTC
J gene: TRBJ1-5; clone size: NA; V gene: TRBV28; D gene: NA; CDR3 protein: CASSLMGQPQHF; CDR3 DNA: TGTGCCAGCAGTTTAATGGGACAGCCCCAGCATTTT
J gene: TRBJ2-1; clone size: few; V gene: TRBV10-1; D gene: NA; CDR3 protein: CASSESRGVERNEQFF; CDR3 DNA: TGCGCCAGCAGTGAGTCCAGGGGGGTTGAGCGGAATGAGCAGTTCTTC
J gene: TRBJ2-6; clone size: few; V gene: TRBV12-3/TRBV12-4; D gene: NA; CDR3 protein: CASSLDAGSGANVLTF; CDR3 DNA: TGTGCCAGCAGTTTGGATGCCGGGTCTGGGGCCAACGTCCTGACTTTC
J gene: TRBJ1-1; clone size: many; V gene: TRBV29-1; D gene: NA; CDR3 protein: CSVEDGVNTEAFF; CDR3 DNA: TGCAGCGTTGAGGACGGAGTGAACACTGAAGCTTTCTTT
J gene: TRBJ2-3; clone size: many; V gene: TRBV29-1; D gene: NA; CDR3 protein: CSVEAPDTQYF; CDR3 DNA: TGCAGCGTTGAAGCACCAGATACGCAGTATTTT
J gene: TRBJ2-5; clone size: NA; V gene: TRBV29-1; D gene: TRBD2; CDR3 protein: CSVASGRARETQYF; CDR3 DNA: TGCAGCGTTGCTAGCGGGAGGGCCCGTGAGACCCAGTACTTC
J gene: TRBJ1-1; clone size: NA; V gene: TRBV6-1; D gene: NA; CDR3 protein: CASRGFLLGTEAFF; CDR3 DNA: TGTGCCAGCAGAGGGTTCCTTCTTGGCACTGAAGCTTTCTTT
J gene: TRBJ1-6; clone size: NA; V gene: TRBV2; D gene: NA; CDR3 protein: CASTPQGLGHLHF; CDR3 DNA: TGTGCCAGTACCCCCCAGGGGCTTGGGCACCTCCACTTT
J gene: TRBJ2-7; clone size: many; V gene: TRBV28; D gene: NA; CDR3 protein: CASSSDSYEQYF; CDR3 DNA: TGTGCCAGCAGCTCGGACAGCTACGAGCAGTACTTC
J gene: TRBJ2-5; clone size: many; V gene: TRBV14; D gene: NA; CDR3 protein: CASSQEVRRWGTQYF; CDR3 DNA: TGTGCCAGCAGCCAAGAGGTCAGACGGTGGGGGACCCAGTACTTC
J gene: TRBJ1-6; clone size: many; V gene: TRBV12-3/TRBV12-4; D gene: NA; CDR3 protein: CASSPPGQRHSPLHF; CDR3 DNA: TGTGCCAGCAGCCCCCCGGGCCAGCGGCATTCACCCCTCCACTTT
J gene: TRBJ2-1; clone size: many; V gene: TRBV6-4; D gene: TRBD2; CDR3 protein: CASSEGGNSYNEQFF; CDR3 DNA: TGTGCCAGCAGTGAGGGGGGGAACTCCTACAATGAGCAGTTCTTC
J gene: TRBJ2-5; clone size: many; V gene: TRBV18; D gene: NA; CDR3 protein: CASSPRPDQETQYF; CDR3 DNA: TGTGCCAGCTCACCCCGGCCGGACCAAGAGACCCAGTACTTC